These 22 T cell receptor beta chains were all obtained from the same sample, sequenced in a study of beta chain features in type 1 diabetes. All of the isolated RNA was reverse transcribed, so expressed TCRB transcripts were sequenced. The table came from immunoSEQ multiplex PCR; TCRdb's copy has only in-frame clones and leaves some out. The table records roughly 450,000 clones, about an eighth of them present only once. Sequencing was performed on naive CD4+ T cells from blood. The origin of the receptors is a woman between 18 and 29 years old in good health.

The chain combines TRBV30 with TRBJ1-2; no reliable D call. Germline lookup yields CDR1 GTSNPN and CDR2 SVGIG (reference sequence). The CDR3 runs to 11 residues. V was clipped by 1 base and J by 8 bases, with 8 bases between them. DNA for the CDR3: TGTGCCTGGAGTGCTAGAAACGGCTACACCTTC. Translated: CAWSARNGYTF.

There are a few counts of this clone. This chain joins TRBV14 and TRBJ2-2; the D is unclear. The CDR3 extends over 12 amino acids. From germline, CDR1 is SGHDN and CDR2 FVKESK. V was cut by 3 bases and J by 6 bases, with 5 bases left in between. DNA of the CDR3: TGTGCCAGCAGCCAGTTAGCCGGGGAGCTGTTTTTT. It encodes CASSQLAGELFF.

A few counts support this clone. The chain couples TRBV5-1 to TRBJ2-5; TRBD1 is a possible D gene (6 bases). Germline V gene sequence: CDR1 SGHRS, CDR2 YFSETQ. With 1 base removed from V and 4 bases from J, the gap between germline ends came to 11 bases. This CDR3 spans 14 amino acids. CDR3: CASSLPGVAETQYF. The CDR3 DNA sequence: TGCGCCAGCAGCTTGCCAGGGGTGGCAGAGACCCAGTACTTC.

There are a few counts of this clone. V and J are TRBV5-1 and TRBJ2-3; D may be TRBD1 (6 bases). The CDR3 runs to 15 residues. Germline V gene lookup returns CDR1 SGHRS and CDR2 YFSETQ. Trimming took 4 bases from V and 5 from J, leaving 17 bases between them. CDR3 bases: TGCGCCAGCAGCGCCAAACCCCCAGGGGTAGATACGCAGTATTTT. This translates into CASSAKPPGVDTQYF.

This CDR3 is CASSSGRGRSNQPQHF. CDR3 nucleotide sequence: TGTGCCAGCAGTTCGGGCAGGGGCAGGAGCAATCAGCCCCAGCATTTT. The genes are TRBV6-5 and TRBJ1-5; D is possibly TRBD1 (6 bases). The germline V gene encodes CDR1 MNHEY and CDR2 SVGAGI. V gave up 4 bases and J gave up 1 base, with 14 bases separating them. The CDR3 extends over 16 amino acids.

The genes are TRBV7-3 and TRBJ1-1, with D perhaps TRBD1 (6 bases). The CDR3 covers 13 residues. The germline V and J ends were trimmed by 5 bases and 3 bases, with 10 bases remaining between them. CDR1 is SGHTA, CDR2 FQGTGA, per germline. CDR3 DNA sequence: TGTGCCAGCAGCGCCCAGGGGTACACTGAAGCTTTCTTT. Translated, it gives CASSAQGYTEAFF.

This clone was recorded a few times. The chain couples TRBV9 to TRBJ1-2; no firm D call. The CDR3 runs 13 residues. The V end was cut by 0 bases, the J end by 4 bases, with 7 bases between. Germline V gene sequence: CDR1 SGDLS, CDR2 YYNGEE. The CDR3 loop reads CASSVGWGYGYTF. The CDR3 DNA reads as TGTGCCAGCAGCGTAGGTTGGGGCTATGGCTACACCTTC. Drawing the rest from reference TRBV9 and TRBJ1-2, the complete variable domain is DSGVTQTPKHLITATGQRVTLRCSPRSGDLSVYWYQQSLDQGLQFLIQYYNGEERAKGNILERFSAQQFPDLHSELNLSSLELGDSALYFCASSVGWGYGYTFGSGTRLTVV.

The rearrangement joins TRBV5-6 to TRBJ1-2; 12 bases map to TRBD1. V was pared by 4 bases and J by 6 bases, with 7 bases of the junction left unmatched. Per germline, CDR1 SGHDT and CDR2 YYEEEE. The CDR3 contains 15 residues. For the CDR3, the DNA is TGTGCCAGCAGCCTGACCGGGACAGGGGGCAATGGCTACACCTTC. Translating gives CASSLTGTGGNGYTF.

This clone was picked up a small number of times. The V gene is TRBV6-4, the J gene TRBJ2-3; D is undetermined. The CDR3 contains 12 residues. V lost 5 bases and J lost 8, with 11 bases in between. Looked up from germline, CDR1 is MRHNA and CDR2 is SNTAGT. This CDR3 is CASSPWVGTQYF. CDR3 in DNA: TGTGCCAGCAGTCCCTGGGTGGGTACGCAGTATTTT.

The CDR3 sequence: CASATDRLNTEAFF. The CDR3, as DNA: TGTGCCAGCGCGACAGACAGGTTGAACACTGAAGCTTTCTTT. The chain links TRBV18 to TRBJ1-1; D might be TRBD1 (6 bases). Trimming stripped 8 bases from V and 0 bases from J, with 13 bases between. The CDR3 is 14 amino acids. Germline CDR1 and CDR2: KGHSH and LQKENI. The entire variable domain, with the rest obtained from reference TRBV18 and TRBJ1-1, is as follows: NAGVMQNPRHLVRRRGQEARLRCSPMKGHSHVYWYRQLPEEGLKFMVYLQKENIIDESGMPKERFSAEFPKEGPSILRIQQVVRGDSAAYFCASATDRLNTEAFFGQGTRLTVV.

This clone occurred a few times. The chain is built from TRBV18 and TRBJ2-1; TRBD1 is a possible D gene (6 bases). The CDR3 is 16 residues long. The germline V gene encodes CDR1 KGHSH and CDR2 LQKENI. V lost 3 bases to trimming and J lost 0 bases, with 12 bases between them. As DNA, the CDR3 is TGTGCCAGCTCACCTTCAGCGGACAGCTCCTACAATGAGCAGTTCTTC. Amino acid sequence: CASSPSADSSYNEQFF.

This clone was detected only a few times. This rearrangement joins TRBV28 to TRBJ2-2, with D possibly TRBD1 on 6 matching bases. The CDR3 has 14 residues. Germline-derived CDR1 and CDR2 are MDHEN and SYDVKM. V dropped 9 bases and J dropped 0 bases, with 11 bases sitting between them. The CDR3 loop reads CASGQFPNTGELFF. The DNA for the CDR3 is TGTGCCAGTGGACAGTTTCCGAACACCGGGGAGCTGTTTTTT.

This chain links TRBV7-2 with TRBJ1-1; TRBD1 might be the D (6 bases). Trimming shortened V by 8 bases and J by 5 bases, and 12 bases separated the two germline ends. The germline V gene has CDR1 SGHTA and CDR2 FQGNSA. This CDR3 is 12 amino acids long. The CDR3 loop is CASGGRATEAFF. CDR3 in DNA: TGTGCCAGCGGGGGCAGGGCGACTGAAGCTTTCTTT.

This clone has only a few counts. The chain uses TRBV7-2 and TRBJ1-1; D is undetermined. This CDR3 is built from 14 residues. Trimming removed 5 bases from V and 7 bases from J, with 17 bases in between. Germline V lookup: CDR1 SGHTA, CDR2 FQGNSA. CDR3 DNA: TGTGCCAGCAGCACCCGGGCGGCCCGGCATGAAGCTTTCTTT. Translated: CASSTRAARHEAFF.

This clone was picked up a small number of times. Additional DNA sequences in this sample encode the identical CDR3. The chain joins TRBV18 to TRBJ2-1; D unresolved. Looked up from germline, CDR1 is KGHSH and CDR2 is LQKENI. The CDR3 totals 13 residues. The V gene lost 0 bases and the J gene lost 7 bases, with 7 bases spanning the gap. The CDR3 protein is CASSPPSVNEQFF. The DNA for the CDR3 is TGTGCCAGCTCACCACCATCGGTAAATGAGCAGTTCTTC.

This clone was recorded a few times. The chain has TRBV7-9 and TRBJ2-1; 8 bases are a match to TRBD2. This CDR3 spans 15 amino acids. Germline V gene lookup returns CDR1 SEHNR and CDR2 FQNEAQ (reference sequence). Trimming took 5 bases from V and 7 from J; bases not matched to a gene: 10. The CDR3 nucleotides are TGTGCCAGCAGCAACGTCCCTAGCGGGCGTAATGAGCAGTTCTTC. Translating gives CASSNVPSGRNEQFF.

The J gene is TRBJ2-5, the V gene TRBV9, with 11 bases identical to TRBD1. V was pared by 4 bases and J by 2 bases, with 4 bases of the junction left unmatched. The CDR3 has 15 amino acids. Germline CDR1 SGDLS, CDR2 YYNGEE. In nucleotides, the CDR3 is TGTGCCAGCAGCCTGGGGACAGGGGGTCAAGAGACCCAGTACTTC. Protein product: CASSLGTGGQETQYF.

V is TRBV4-1 and J is TRBJ1-4; D perhaps matches TRBD1 (5 bases). V was clipped by 2 bases and J by 1 base, with 20 bases between them. The CDR3 is 19 amino acids. Per germline, CDR1 MGHRA and CDR2 YSYEKL. In nucleotides, the CDR3 is TGCGCCAGCAGCCAACCCCTCGGCAGGGAAAGGCTAACTAATGAAAAACTGTTTTTT. Translating gives CASSQPLGRERLTNEKLFF.

Ten or more counts support this clone. This chain's CDR3 is CSVEGPARDLWFF. The CDR3 coding sequence is TGCAGCGTTGAAGGGCCCGCTCGGGATCTCTGGTTCTTC. The chain recombines TRBV29-1 with TRBJ2-1; D might be TRBD2 (5 bases). CDR3 length: 13 residues. With 1 base removed from V and 15 bases from J, the gap between germline ends came to 19 bases. Per the germline V gene, CDR1 is SQVTM and CDR2 is ANQGSEA.

This clone was observed a handful of times. V is TRBV4-1 and J is TRBJ2-5; 9 positions agree with TRBD1. Germline V gene sequence: CDR1 MGHRA, CDR2 YSYEKL. Losses at the gene ends were 2 bases for V and 7 bases for J; bases not matched to a gene: 5. CDR3 length equals 14 residues. The chain's CDR3 is CASSQQGQGRTQYF. The CDR3, as DNA: TGCGCCAGCAGCCAACAGGGACAGGGTAGGACCCAGTACTTC.

The chain employs TRBV23-1 and TRBJ2-3; D uncertain. TRBV23-1 is noted as an ORF with a role that remains uncertain. Trimming removed 2 bases at V and 8 bases at J, with 11 bases between. This CDR3 spans 13 amino acids. CDR3 nucleotide sequence: TGCGCCAGCAGTCAAAGGTCAACTGCTACGCAGTATTTT. It is translated as CASSQRSTATQYF.

Concerning this clone itself: The sample has other DNA sequences that encode this CDR3 too. The chain carries TRBV7-9 and TRBJ1-5; TRBD1 matches at 10 bases. The CDR3 loop spans 14 amino acids. V lost 3 bases, J lost 4 bases, and 0 bases stayed unmatched. The germline V gene has CDR1 SEHNR and CDR2 FQNEAQ (reference sequence). CDR3 region: CASSLDRGNQPQHF. As DNA, the CDR3 is TGTGCCAGCAGCTTGGACAGGGGGAATCAGCCCCAGCATTTT. Variable domain in full (rest from reference TRBV7-9 and TRBJ1-5): DTGVSQNPRHKITKRGQNVTFRCDPISEHNRLYWYRQTLGQGPEFLTYFQNEAQLEKSRLLSDRFSAERPKGSFSTLEIQRTEQGDSAMYLCASSLDRGNQPQHFGDGTRLSIL.